Listed below are T cell receptor beta chains from one sample, sequenced in a study of blood T cell repertoires in COVID-19. Assay: immunoSEQ multiplex PCR; the TCRdb copy retains only in-frame clones and omits some. This table holds some 180,000 clones, 88% found once. The sequenced material came from peripheral blood. These TCRs come from a man in his forties or fifties with COVID-19, enrolled during active disease. CDR3s include the opening cysteine and the closing phenylalanine or tryptophan. D genes are given only for firm matches. Expanded clones are given a class, and other clones once, few, many or no size at all.

j_call	clone_size	cdr3_length	d_call	v_call	cdr3_nt	cdr3_aa
TRBJ2-7	.	14	.	TRBV5-1	TGCGCCAGCAGCCCGGGACAAAGGGGTGGGGAGCAGTACTTC	CASSPGQRGGEQYF
TRBJ1-2	.	13	.	TRBV6-2/TRBV6-3	TGTGCCAGCAGTTACGTGGCCGACTATGGCTACACCTTC	CASSYVADYGYTF
TRBJ1-2	.	14	.	TRBV27	TGTGCCAGCAGTCAATACACCCTTTCCTATGGCTACACCTTC	CASSQYTLSYGYTF
TRBJ1-5	few	14	TRBD1	TRBV16	TGTGCCAGCAGCCTTCAGGGGGTCAATCAGCCCCAGCATTTT	CASSLQGVNQPQHF
TRBJ1-1	.	13	TRBD1	TRBV5-1	TGCGCCAGCAGCGTACAGGGGCGTCGGGGAGCTTTCTTT	CASSVQGRRGAFF
TRBJ2-3	.	15	TRBD1	TRBV6-6	TGTGCCAGCAGACCTCCGGGACAGAGCACAGATACGCAGTATTTT	CASRPPGQSTDTQYF
TRBJ2-2	.	15	TRBD1	TRBV5-4	TGTGCCAGCAGCGGGGACAGGGAGGGTGGCGGGGAGCTGTTTTTT	CASSGDREGGGELFF
TRBJ2-3	.	15	.	TRBV5-1	TGCGCCAGCAGCCCCGGAGGAACTAGCACAGATACGCAGTATTTT	CASSPGGTSTDTQYF
TRBJ2-3	.	13	TRBD1	TRBV12-3/TRBV12-4	TGTGCCAACAGGGGACAGGCCTCAGATACGCAGTATTTT	CANRGQASDTQYF
TRBJ1-6	.	13	.	TRBV9	TGTGCCAGCAGCCTCCTTTCTGATTCACCCCTCCACTTT	CASSLLSDSPLHF
TRBJ1-3	.	16	.	TRBV9	TGTGCCAGCAGCGTAGCCGGGGGTATGTCTGGAAACACCATATATTTT	CASSVAGGMSGNTIYF
TRBJ1-1	.	16	.	TRBV18	TGTGCCAGCTCACAAGACCAGAGGCCCGGGGGGATTGAAGCTTTCTTT	CASSQDQRPGGIEAFF
TRBJ2-7	.	18	TRBD1	TRBV4-1	TGCGCCAGCAGCCAAGGCCAAGGAGGGAGACAGGGGATCTACGAGCAGTACTTC	CASSQGQGGRQGIYEQYF
TRBJ1-1	.	14	.	TRBV27	TGTGCCAGCAGTTTTAGTCGGGGTGGAAATGAAGCTTTCTTT	CASSFSRGGNEAFF
TRBJ1-4	.	15	.	TRBV7-8	TGTGCCAGCAGCCCGAGGAGTCCAACTAATGAAAAACTGTTTTTT	CASSPRSPTNEKLFF
TRBJ1-1	many	14	TRBD1	TRBV7-6	TGTGCCAGCAGCACAGGGGTGGGGGTTACTGAAGCTTTCTTT	CASSTGVGVTEAFF
TRBJ2-1	.	14	.	TRBV19	TGTGCCAGTAGTCAAGGGACATCCTACAATGAGCAGTTCTTC	CASSQGTSYNEQFF
TRBJ2-7	.	11	.	TRBV27	TGTGCCACGCAGGGAACCTACGAGCAGTACTTC	CATQGTYEQYF
TRBJ2-2	few	16	.	TRBV7-3	TGTGCCAGCAGCTTAGGACCAGGGGGAGGCACCGGGGAGCTGTTTTTT	CASSLGPGGGTGELFF
TRBJ1-3	.	14	TRBD1	TRBV7-8	TGTGCCAGCAGTAACAGGGGCTCTGGAAACACCATATATTTT	CASSNRGSGNTIYF
TRBJ1-2	.	19	TRBD1	TRBV5-4	TGTGCCAGCAGCGCCTCCGGGACAGGGGGTATCCGTATGGGATATGGCTACACCTTC	CASSASGTGGIRMGYGYTF
TRBJ2-1	.	14	TRBD2	TRBV6-5	TGTGCCACCGGAAATAGCGGGGGGGCGGTTGAGCAGTTCTTC	CATGNSGGAVEQFF
TRBJ2-3	.	15	TRBD1	TRBV7-6	TGTGCCAGCAGCTTAGCGGGACAGGGGGGAGATACGCAGTATTTT	CASSLAGQGGDTQYF
TRBJ2-5	once	15	TRBD2	TRBV7-9	TGTGCCAGCAGCTCCTGGACTAGCGAGCGGCCCGGGGGCTACTTC	CASSSWTSERPGGYF
TRBJ1-2	.	13	.	TRBV30	TGTGCCTGGGGGAGGGACCTAGGCTATGGCTACACCTTC	CAWGRDLGYGYTF
TRBJ2-2	.	16	TRBD2	TRBV7-8	TGTGCCAGCAGCCTCGTGAGCGGGAGGGACACCGGGGAGCTGTTTTTT	CASSLVSGRDTGELFF
TRBJ2-3	once	15	.	TRBV7-9	TGTGCCAGCAGCCCGGTGGGAGCCAGGACAGATACGCAGTATTTT	CASSPVGARTDTQYF
TRBJ1-1	.	14	.	TRBV5-6	TGTGCCAGCAGCTTAAATGGCCAGTTCGTCGGGGCTTTCTTT	CASSLNGQFVGAFF
TRBJ2-6	.	19	.	TRBV19	TGTGCCAGTAGTAACTCGAGACAGTTTAGAAAATCTGGGGCCAACGTCCTGACTTTC	CASSNSRQFRKSGANVLTF
TRBJ2-3	.	16	TRBD2	TRBV2	TGTGCCAGCAGGGAACTAGCGGGAGGGAGCACAGATACGCAGTATTTT	CASRELAGGSTDTQYF
TRBJ2-2	.	20	TRBD2	TRBV7-8	TGTGCCAGCAGCTTAGTTACTAGCGGGAGAGATATGCGAGGCACCGGGGAGCTGTTTTTT	CASSLVTSGRDMRGTGELFF
TRBJ2-2	.	19	TRBD2	TRBV7-9	TGTGCCAGCAGCATCCCGGGACTAGCGGGGGGGCCTGCCACCGGGGAGCTGTTTTTT	CASSIPGLAGGPATGELFF
TRBJ2-5	.	15	TRBD2	TRBV25-1	TGTGCCGGCAGTGAATGGACTAGCGGAAGAGAGACCCAGTACTTC	CAGSEWTSGRETQYF
TRBJ2-5	.	14	.	TRBV18	TGTGCCAGCTCACCACCGAGAGAGAGGGAGACCCAGTACTTC	CASSPPRERETQYF
TRBJ2-7	.	15	TRBD2	TRBV4-1	TGCGCCAGCAGCCGACAACTAGCGTTCGGGTACGAGCAGTACTTC	CASSRQLAFGYEQYF
TRBJ2-7	.	18	TRBD2	TRBV11-2	TGTGCCAGCAGCTTATATCCGGGACTAGCGGGAGCGGTTACCGAGCAGTACTTC	CASSLYPGLAGAVTEQYF
TRBJ2-1	.	14	TRBD1	TRBV2	TGTGCCAGCATGAAGGGACAGGGAATGGCCGAGCAGTTCTTC	CASMKGQGMAEQFF
TRBJ2-6	.	15	TRBD1	TRBV30	TGTGCCTCCTACCCGGGACAGGGGGCGCGAGGCGTCCTGACTTTC	CASYPGQGARGVLTF
TRBJ1-5	.	14	.	TRBV6-5	TGTGCCAGCAGTCTACGGGGGGACGGTCAGCCCCAGCATTTT	CASSLRGDGQPQHF
TRBJ2-3	.	12	.	TRBV2	TGTGCCAGCAGTGAAGTCCGGGGTACGCAGTATTTT	CASSEVRGTQYF
TRBJ2-7	.	11	.	TRBV28	TGTGCCAGCAGTTCTACTCCAGAGCAGTACTTC	CASSSTPEQYF
TRBJ1-4	.	13	.	TRBV7-9	TGTGCCAGCAGTCCTACCCCGGATGAAAAACTGTTTTTT	CASSPTPDEKLFF
TRBJ2-7	.	15	TRBD2	TRBV7-9	TGTGCCAGCAGCAAGACTAGCGGTGGATTCCACGAGCAGTACTTC	CASSKTSGGFHEQYF
TRBJ1-5	.	14	.	TRBV10-3	TGTGCCATCAGGGATGACTATAGCAATCAGCCCCAGCATTTT	CAIRDDYSNQPQHF
TRBJ1-2	.	16	TRBD1	TRBV28	TGTGCCAGCAGCGCATCACGGACAGGACTTGTGGGTGGCTACACCTTC	CASSASRTGLVGGYTF
TRBJ2-5	.	18	.	TRBV21-1	TGTGCCAGCAGCAAGCCGCCTCCAACTAGCGGGAGGTCAGAGACCCAGTACTTC	CASSKPPPTSGRSETQYF
TRBJ1-2	.	17	TRBD1	TRBV19	TGTGCCAGTAGTACCGCGTCAGCCGGGACAGGGTACTATGGCTACACCTTC	CASSTASAGTGYYGYTF
TRBJ1-2	.	14	.	TRBV28	TGTGCCAGCAGGGGGACAAGCGGGGACTATGGCTACACCTTC	CASRGTSGDYGYTF